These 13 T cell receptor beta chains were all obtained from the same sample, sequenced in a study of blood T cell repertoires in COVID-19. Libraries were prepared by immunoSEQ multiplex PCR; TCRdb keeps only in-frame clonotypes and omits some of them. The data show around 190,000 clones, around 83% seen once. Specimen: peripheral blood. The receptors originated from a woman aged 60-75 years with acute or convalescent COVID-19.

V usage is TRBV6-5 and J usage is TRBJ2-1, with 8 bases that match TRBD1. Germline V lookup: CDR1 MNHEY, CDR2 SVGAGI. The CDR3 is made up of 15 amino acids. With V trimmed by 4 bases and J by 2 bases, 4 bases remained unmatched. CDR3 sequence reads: CASSLTGEAYNEQFF. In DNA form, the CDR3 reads TGTGCCAGCAGTTTGACAGGGGAGGCCTACAATGAGCAGTTCTTC.

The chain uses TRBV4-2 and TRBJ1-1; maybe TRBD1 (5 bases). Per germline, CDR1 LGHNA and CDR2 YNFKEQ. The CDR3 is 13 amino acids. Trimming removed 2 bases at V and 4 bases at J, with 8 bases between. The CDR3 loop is CASSQRGGTEAFF. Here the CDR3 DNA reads TGTGCCAGCAGCCAACGGGGGGGCACTGAAGCTTTCTTT.

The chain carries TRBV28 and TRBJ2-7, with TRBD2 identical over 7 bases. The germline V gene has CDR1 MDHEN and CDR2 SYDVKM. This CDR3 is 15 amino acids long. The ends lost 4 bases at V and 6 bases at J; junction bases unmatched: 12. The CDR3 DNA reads TGTGCCAGCAGTTACCGGACTAGTGGTTTCGGCGAGCAGTACTTC. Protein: CASSYRTSGFGEQYF.

DNA for the CDR3: TGTGCCAGCAGCTCAGGACACAATCTTAGCAATCAGCCCCAGCATTTT. Its translation is CASSSGHNLSNQPQHF. The V call is TRBV28, the J call TRBJ1-5; D is possibly TRBD1 (5 bases). The CDR3 contains 16 residues. V was cut by 6 bases and J by 0 bases, with 15 bases left in between. CDR1 is MDHEN and CDR2 is SYDVKM in the germline V gene.

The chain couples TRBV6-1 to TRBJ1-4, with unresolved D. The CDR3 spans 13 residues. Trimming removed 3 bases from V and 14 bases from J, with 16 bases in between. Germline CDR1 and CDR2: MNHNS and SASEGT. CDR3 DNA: TGTGCCAGCAGTGACGGGGTGGGAGGTTCTCTGTTTTTT. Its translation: CASSDGVGGSLFF.

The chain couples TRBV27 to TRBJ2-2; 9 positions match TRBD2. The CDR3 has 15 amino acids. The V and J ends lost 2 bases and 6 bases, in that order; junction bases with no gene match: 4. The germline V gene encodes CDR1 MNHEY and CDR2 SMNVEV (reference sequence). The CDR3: CASSLKAGGAGELFF. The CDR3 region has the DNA TGTGCCAGCAGTTTAAAGGCGGGGGGGGCCGGGGAGCTGTTTTTT.

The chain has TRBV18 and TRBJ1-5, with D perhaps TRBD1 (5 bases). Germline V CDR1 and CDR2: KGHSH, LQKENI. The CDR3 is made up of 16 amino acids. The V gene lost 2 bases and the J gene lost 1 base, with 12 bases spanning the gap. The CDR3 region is CASSPGGQGSNQPQHF. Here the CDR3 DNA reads TGTGCCAGCTCACCAGGAGGGCAGGGAAGCAATCAGCCCCAGCATTTT.

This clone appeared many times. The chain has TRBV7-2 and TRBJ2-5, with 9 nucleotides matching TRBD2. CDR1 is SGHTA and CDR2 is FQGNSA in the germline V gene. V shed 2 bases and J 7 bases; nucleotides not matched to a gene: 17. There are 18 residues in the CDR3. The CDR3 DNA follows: TGTGCCAGCAGCTTAAGTCGGGCGGCGGGAGGGCCTTGGGCGACCCAGTACTTC. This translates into CASSLSRAAGGPWATQYF.

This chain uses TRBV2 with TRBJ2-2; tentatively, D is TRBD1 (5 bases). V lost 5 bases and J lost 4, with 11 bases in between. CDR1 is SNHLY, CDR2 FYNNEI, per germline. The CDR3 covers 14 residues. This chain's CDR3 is CASSLTGPTGELFF. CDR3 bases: TGTGCCAGCAGTCTAACAGGACCCACCGGGGAGCTGTTTTTT.

The chain's CDR3 is CASSSGLAGANEQFF. For the CDR3, the DNA is TGTGCCAGCAGCTCAGGACTAGCGGGAGCCAATGAGCAGTTCTTC. The chain uses TRBV7-3 and TRBJ2-1; 13 nucleotides match TRBD2. The CDR3 runs 15 residues. Germline CDR1 and CDR2: SGHTA and FQGTGA. V was pared by 4 bases and J by 6 bases, with 3 bases of the junction left unmatched.

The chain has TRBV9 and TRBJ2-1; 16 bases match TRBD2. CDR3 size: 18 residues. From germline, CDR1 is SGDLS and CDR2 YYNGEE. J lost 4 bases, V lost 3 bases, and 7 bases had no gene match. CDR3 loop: CASSAVPGLAGGYNEQFF. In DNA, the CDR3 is TGTGCCAGCAGCGCCGTCCCGGGACTAGCGGGAGGGTACAATGAGCAGTTCTTC.

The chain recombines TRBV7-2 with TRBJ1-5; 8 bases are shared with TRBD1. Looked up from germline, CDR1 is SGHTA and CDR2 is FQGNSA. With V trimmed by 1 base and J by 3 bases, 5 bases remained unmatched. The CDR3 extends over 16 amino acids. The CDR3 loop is CASSLGPRGLNQPQHF. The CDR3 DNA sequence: TGTGCCAGCAGCTTAGGACCCAGGGGGCTCAATCAGCCCCAGCATTTT.

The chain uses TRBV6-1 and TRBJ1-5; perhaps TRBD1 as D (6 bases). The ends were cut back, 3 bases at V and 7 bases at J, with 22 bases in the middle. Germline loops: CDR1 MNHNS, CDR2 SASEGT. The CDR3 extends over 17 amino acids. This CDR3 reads CASSEETWGGRRQPQHF. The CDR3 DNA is TGTGCCAGCAGTGAGGAAACATGGGGGGGGCGCAGACAGCCCCAGCATTTT.